This TCR beta chain originates from a study of T cells in Graves' hyperthyroidism and ophthalmopathy. Findings and limits, study-wide: Researchers found most expanded thyroid clonotypes above 0.001 in blood as well. Ophthalmopathy was model-predicted a median about 6.9 months pre-onset.

Using more than 7.5 ml of fresh peripheral blood, PBMCs were prepared. Trimming removed 3 bases from V and 2 bases from J, with 11 bases in between. The length of the CDR3 is 15 residues. Germline V CDR1 and CDR2: MGHDK, SYGVNS. The source material, RNA transcripts, was used to amplify TCR beta CDR3 regions. TCR CDR3 regions were first amplified by RT-PCR with HTBI primers. In TCRdb, the multiplex PCR reads were re-called with MiXCR into one record per CDR3 protein. The data hold roughly 700,000 distinct CDR3 sequences, with about 35% observed a single time. This clonotype was observed a few times. Its matching antigen is unknown.

The receptor was derived from a middle-aged woman with Graves' hyperthyroidism. V usage is TRBV25-1 and J usage is TRBJ1-5; no clear D. Sequencing used blood. The CDR3 DNA follows: TGTGCCAGCAGTGAGAGCAGTTCTGGCAATCAGCCCCAGCATTTT. This sequence encodes CASSESSSGNQPQHF.